The following is a TCR beta chain sequence with its context. The antigen remains undetermined. Trimming pared 3 bases from V and 5 bases from J, leaving 10 bases between. Germline CDR1 is MNHEY and CDR2 is SMNVEV (reference sequence). The CDR3 has 13 residues. Vbeta (60) and Jbeta (13) primers were used in the PCR. Method: immunoSEQ multiplex PCR; TCRdb's copy keeps in-frame clones and lacks some. The table includes 130,000 to 150,000 clones, about 82% detected once. These data originate in a study of cytomegalovirus exposure and HLA in healthy donors. Study-wide context: HLA-typed donors were the source of about 85 million unique TCRs, which an early data release held.

Study-wide points: In a later analysis, common viral pathogens appeared linked to several of the most significant clusters.

This clonotype was obtained from a middle-aged woman in good health and CMV-seropositive. This sequence joins TRBV27 and TRBJ1-2; D not resolved. The specimen was PBMCs. CDR3 coding DNA: TGTGCCAGCAGTTTCGCCCGGGGTTATGGCTACACCTTC. Its protein is CASSFARGYGYTF.